This T cell receptor (beta chain) was sequenced in a study of tumor-infiltrating lymphocytes in primary liver carcinoma. Study in general: Per sample, productive TCRbeta reads numbered roughly 3.65 to 7.13 million, similar across tissue types.

From approximately 490 ng total RNA, TCR beta cDNA was generated with a primer in the constant region. A slightly modified ARM-PCR protocol with three nested multiplex PCR rounds produced these TCR beta libraries. The opening two PCR rounds, around 9 cycles each, paired TRBV1-TRBV30 forward primers with a C-beta reverse primer. TCRdb re-derived calls from the multiplex PCR reads in MiXCR, one entry per CDR3 protein. Found here are just under 55,000 distinct CDR3 sequences, over 65% of them singletons; the top ten hold approximately 25%. Comment on this clonotype: Its matching antigen is unknown. A clone one base away is much larger, so this may be a read error. Since the CDR3 does not end with the conserved phenylalanine or tryptophan, this likely comes from a read error.

Taking about 19-32 mg of unsorted bulk tissue, the authors co-extracted RNA and DNA. Each tumor specimen held more than 85% viable tumor cells. The ends lost 2 bases at V and 4 bases at J; junction bases unmatched: 8. The length of the CDR3 is 17 residues. In germline, CDR1 is SEHNR, CDR2 FQNEAQ (reference sequence). General observations from the study: Among the pair types, tumor region pairs showed more overlap than tumor-adjacent and tumor-blood pairs. Blood trailed tumors significantly in top-250-clone fraction (p = 0.039).

This TCR was recovered from a man in his forties or fifties with primary liver carcinoma and hepatitis B virus infection. Material: liver tumor tissue from sampling region 2. Subset defined: tumor region T2, inferior pole. The chain is built from TRBV7-9 and TRBJ2-1, with 10 bases that match TRBD2. CDR3 bases: TGTGCCAGCAGCTTAAAGCGGGAGGGCCAGGTTTACAATGAGCAGTTCCTC. Translated: CASSLKREGQVYNEQFL.